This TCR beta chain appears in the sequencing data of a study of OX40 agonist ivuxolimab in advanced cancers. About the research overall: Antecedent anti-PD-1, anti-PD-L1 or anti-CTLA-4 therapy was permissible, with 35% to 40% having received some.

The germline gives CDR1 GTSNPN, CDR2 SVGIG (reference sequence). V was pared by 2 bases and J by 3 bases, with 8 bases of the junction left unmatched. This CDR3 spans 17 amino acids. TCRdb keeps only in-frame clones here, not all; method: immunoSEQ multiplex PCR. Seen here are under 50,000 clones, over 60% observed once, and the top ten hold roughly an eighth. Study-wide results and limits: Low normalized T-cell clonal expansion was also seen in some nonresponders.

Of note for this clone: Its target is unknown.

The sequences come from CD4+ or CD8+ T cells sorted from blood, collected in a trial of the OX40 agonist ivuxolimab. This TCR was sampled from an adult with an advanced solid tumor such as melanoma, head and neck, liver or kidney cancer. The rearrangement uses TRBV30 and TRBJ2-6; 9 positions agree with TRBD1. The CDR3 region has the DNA TGTGCCTGGAGTAGGGACAGGGTCCTGGGTGGGGCCAACGTCCTGACTTTC. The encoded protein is CAWSRDRVLGGANVLTF.